The present TCR beta chain was sequenced within a study of response to subunit inactivated influenza vaccine. Whole-study findings and limits: Only a handful of new T cells, the authors suggested, are recruited with each seasonal influenza vaccination.

This CDR3 has 13 amino acids. Deletions cut 0 bases from V and 3 bases from J, with 6 bases between. Germline V gene lookup returns CDR1 LNHNV and CDR2 YYDKDF (reference sequence). Concerning this clonotype itself: The antigen is undetermined.

One entry per CDR3 protein, called by TCRdb with MiXCR from the RT-PCR reads. Of about 700,000 distinct CDR3 sequences in the sample, around 15% were seen once. This TCR was sampled from a man aged 50 to 59 who received an inactivated influenza vaccine. The sequences come from PBMCs from blood, collected less than 15 days before vaccination. The chain is built from TRBV15 and TRBJ2-7; unclear D gene. The CDR3 DNA is TGTGCCACCAGCAGAGATCCGGACTACGAGCAGTACTTC. This gives the protein CATSRDPDYEQYF.